This T cell receptor beta chain originates from a study of diagnostic markers for celiac disease (dated by TCRdb to about 2020). The CDR3 has 17 amino acids, counting the end cysteine and phenylalanine. Only the protein sequence is given. Based on the germline V gene, the CDR1 and CDR2 sequences are SGHTA and FQGNSA. As concerns this clonotype: What this receptor recognizes is not known.

This sample was sequenced with an Illumina MiSeq. After TCRdb reprocessed the reads, each CDR3 protein sequence was kept as one row, without DNA. The sample table records approximately 8,000 distinct CDR3 sequences. The ten most abundant clones make up under 6.5% of the sample. This receptor was taken from a human donor. This table probably holds off-target reads from a library built for another chain. The rearrangement combines TRBV7-2 with TRBJ2-7; TCRdb's assignment of TRBD2 cannot be checked, as there is no DNA. Sequencing was carried out using either unsorted cells or a sorted T cell fraction (not recorded which). Here the CDR3 is given as CASSFSSGSSLTYEQYF.